This TCR beta chain comes out of a study of blood T cell dynamics during melanoma immunotherapy. About the study: Patients with metastatic melanoma got pembrolizumab or nivolumab-ipilimumab as first-line care.

The table came from immunoSEQ multiplex PCR; TCRdb's copy has only in-frame clones and leaves some out. The sample holds about 11,000 clones, less than 85% seen once. The time point denotes: pre-treatment baseline. Apart from a couple of fast progressors, RECIST 1.1 response was judged 12 weeks post-infusion. No patient had earlier systemic cancer treatment, concurrent immunosuppressants, or another active cancer. This specimen was blood, taken from a patient treated with checkpoint blockade. The clonotype comes from a human donor with melanoma.

The CDR3 coding sequence is TGTGCCATCAGCCCGGGGGGGAGCTCCTACGAGCAGTACGTC. Translated, it gives CAISPGGSSYEQYV. The J gene is TRBJ2-7, the V gene TRBV10-3; 8 nucleotides match TRBD2. From germline, CDR1 is ENHRY and CDR2 SYGVKD. This CDR3 is built from 14 residues. J was trimmed by 0 bases and V by 6 bases; bases with no gene match: 4.